This record covers a single T cell receptor beta chain. No antigen is known for it. This sample was taken from a study of CD8 T cells in acute hepatitis C reinfection. Study-level points and caveats: Diversity was high, without significant differences between resolver and chronic groups.

The time point denotes: naive CD8 control sorted from an acute-time-point sample. There are 16 residues in the CDR3. Germline V gene data show CDR1 as SNHLY and CDR2 as FYNNEI. With V trimmed by 1 base and J by 8 bases, 11 bases remained unmatched. TCRdb keeps only in-frame clones here, not all; method: immunoSEQ multiplex PCR. The sample includes tens of thousands of clones, just under 90% of them seen just once. Sequenced material: naive CD8+ T cells from PBMCs. This TCR came from a young man with chronic hepatitis C. This sequence joins TRBV2 and TRBJ2-1; 7 nucleotides match TRBD1. The CDR3 region has the DNA TGTGCCAGCAGTGAAGTGGAGACAGGGATATTAGATGAGCAGTTCTTC. Translation gives CASSEVETGILDEQFF. Full variable domain (missing parts from reference TRBV2 and TRBJ2-1): EPEVTQTPSHQVTQMGQEVILRCVPISNHLYFYWYRQILGQKVEFLVSFYNNEISEKSEIFDDQFSVERPDGSNFTLKIRSTKLEDSAMYFCASSEVETGILDEQFFGPGTRLTVL.